Following are 21 T cell receptor beta chains from one sample sequenced in a study of T cell responses to AZD1222 COVID-19 vaccine. Assay used: immunoSEQ multiplex PCR; TCRdb lists only in-frame clones, some missing. Among roughly 120,000 clones, approximately 88% were seen once, and the ten largest hold roughly 6.7%. The sample was peripheral blood, taken 28 days after the second AZD1222 dose. These receptors all come from an adult who received the AZD1222 COVID-19 vaccine.

The chain has TRBV5-4 and TRBJ2-4; perhaps TRBD2 as D (6 bases). Trimming cost V 3 bases and J 0 bases, with 13 bases left between them. Germline CDR1 and CDR2: SGHNT and YYREEE (reference sequence). CDR3 length equals 16 residues. CDR3 residues: CASSSPGDLAKNIQYF. DNA for the CDR3: TGTGCCAGCAGCTCCCCGGGGGACCTAGCCAAAAACATTCAGTACTTC. The full variable domain, its missing parts supplied by reference TRBV5-4 and TRBJ2-4, is ETGVTQSPTHLIKTRGQQVTLRCSSQSGHNTVSWYQQALGQGPQFIFQYYREEENGRGNFPPRFSGLQFPNYSSELNVNALELDDSALYLCASSSPGDLAKNIQYFGAGTRLSVL.

The chain links TRBV7-9 to TRBJ2-4; D is possibly TRBD1 (6 bases). Trimming took 5 bases from V and 3 from J, leaving 14 bases between them. Germline CDR1 SEHNR, CDR2 FQNEAQ (reference sequence). The CDR3 has 15 amino acids. The CDR3 reads CASSPGWDIKNIQYF. The CDR3 DNA is TGTGCCAGCAGCCCGGGATGGGACATCAAAAACATTCAGTACTTC.

Here the CDR3 DNA reads TGTGCCAGCAGCTTGGGAACAGCAAACACTGAAGCTTTCTTT. It is translated as CASSLGTANTEAFF. The chain couples TRBV7-2 to TRBJ1-1; D not resolved. Trimming shortened V by 3 bases and J by 2 bases, and 10 bases separated the two germline ends. The germline V gene has CDR1 SGHTA and CDR2 FQGNSA. The CDR3 covers 14 residues. The complete variable domain, with remaining parts taken from reference TRBV7-2 and TRBJ1-1, reads GAGVSQSPSNKVTEKGKDVELRCDPISGHTALYWYRQSLGQGLEFLIYFQGNSAPDKSGLPSDRFSAERTGGSVSTLTIQRTQQEDSAVYLCASSLGTANTEAFFGQGTRLTVV.

The chain links TRBV7-8 to TRBJ1-1; TRBD1 matches at 8 bases. CDR3 length: 16 residues. Germline CDR1 SGHVS, CDR2 FQNEAQ. The V gene end was trimmed by 5 bases and the J gene end by 0 bases; junction bases not matched to a gene: 8. The CDR3: CASSRTGPPMNTEAFF. The CDR3 nucleotides are TGTGCCAGCAGCCGGACAGGGCCCCCCATGAACACTGAAGCTTTCTTT.

The rearrangement links TRBV7-9 to TRBJ1-1; D gene ambiguous. Germline V CDR1 and CDR2: SEHNR, FQNEAQ (reference sequence). The CDR3 covers 14 residues. Trimming removed 3 bases from V and 11 bases from J, with 19 bases in between. The CDR3 nucleotides read TGTGCCAGCAGCTTCTCCAGTGATGTTCCGGTCGCTTTCTTT. Its translation is CASSFSSDVPVAFF.

The genes are TRBV11-1 and TRBJ2-7; D perhaps matches TRBD1 (6 bases). CDR3 length: 13 amino acids. Germline values: CDR1 SGHAT, CDR2 FQDESV (reference sequence). Trimming removed 4 bases from V and 2 bases from J, with 9 bases in between. The CDR3 DNA follows: TGTGCCAGCAGCTCGACAGGAACCTACGAGCAGTACTTC. Its protein product is CASSSTGTYEQYF.

V gene TRBV19 combines with J gene TRBJ1-2, with D perhaps TRBD1 (6 bases). This CDR3 is 15 amino acids long. Germline assignment: CDR1 LNHDA and CDR2 SQIVND (reference sequence). The V gene lost 7 bases and the J gene lost 3 bases, with 18 bases spanning the gap. The CDR3 bases are TGTGCCAGTATCGAGAGGGCAGGACAGCACTATGGCTACACCTTC. This sequence encodes CASIERAGQHYGYTF.

Note on this clone: At the DNA level, this CDR3 is encoded by other sequences in the same sample as well. The chain links TRBV19 to TRBJ2-3, with 9 bases aligning to TRBD2. V shed 5 bases and J 0 bases; nucleotides not matched to a gene: 3. Per germline, CDR1 LNHDA and CDR2 SQIVND (reference sequence). This CDR3 has 15 amino acids. The CDR3 loop is CASSQTSGSTDTQYF. CDR3 DNA: TGTGCCAGTAGTCAGACTAGCGGTAGCACAGATACGCAGTATTTT.

This chain joins TRBV27 and TRBJ1-1; the match to TRBD1 covers 8 bases. The germline V gene encodes CDR1 MNHEY and CDR2 SMNVEV (reference sequence). This CDR3 region has 13 residues. J was trimmed by 3 bases and V by 6 bases; bases with no gene match: 3. The chain's CDR3 is CASRAGQDTEAFF. The CDR3 DNA is TGTGCCAGCAGGGCGGGACAGGACACTGAAGCTTTCTTT.

The chain joins TRBV5-1 to TRBJ1-2; 8 nucleotides line up with TRBD1. The J segment lost 3 bases and the V segment lost 3 bases, leaving 4 bases of the junction unmatched. Germline CDR1 reads SGHRS; CDR2 reads YFSETQ. The CDR3 contains 14 residues. The CDR3 DNA reads as TGCGCCAGCAGCTATGACAGGGGAGACTATGGCTACACCTTC. Translating gives CASSYDRGDYGYTF.

This clone appeared a single time. The chain recombines TRBV5-6 with TRBJ2-1; 7 nucleotides match TRBD2. This CDR3 spans 15 amino acids. Germline CDR1 and CDR2: SGHDT and YYEEEE. V shed 4 bases and J 8 bases; nucleotides not matched to a gene: 12. The CDR3 DNA reads TGTGCCAGCAGCCTCTTGTCGGGGGGTGTGTATGAGCAGTTCTTC. This gives the protein CASSLLSGGVYEQFF.

This chain joins TRBV19 and TRBJ1-5; 7 bases agree with TRBD1. Germline V gives CDR1 LNHDA, CDR2 SQIVND (reference sequence). The CDR3 spans 15 residues. The junction had 5 bases not matched to a gene; V was cut back by 4 bases and J by 2 bases. Written as DNA, the CDR3 is TGTGCCAGTAGTAAGGTGGGGACAGGCAATCAGCCCCAGCATTTT. This sequence encodes CASSKVGTGNQPQHF.

The rearrangement links TRBV7-3 to TRBJ1-3; the D is unclear. The germline gives CDR1 SGHTA, CDR2 FQGTGA. The V end was cut by 1 base, the J end by 0 bases, with 4 bases between. The CDR3 extends over 14 amino acids. The CDR3 DNA reads as TGTGCCAGCAGCTTAAACCCCTCTGGAAACACCATATATTTT. Translated: CASSLNPSGNTIYF.

Concerning this clone itself: One end of the junction fails to match germline, which may point to a read error. The rearrangement uses TRBV7-7 and TRBJ2-7; 7 nucleotides align to TRBD1. CDR3 length equals 14 residues. Germline V lookup: CDR1 SSHAT, CDR2 FNYEAQ (reference sequence). Here the CDR3 DNA reads TGTGCTAGCAGCCCAAGCGGACAGGACTACGAGCAGTACTTC. It specifies CASSPSGQDYEQYF.

The V and J genes are TRBV2 and TRBJ1-2; D gene uncertain. The CDR3 covers 12 residues. Trimming removed 6 bases from V and 7 bases from J, with 12 bases in between. The germline CDR1 and CDR2 sequences are SNHLY and FYNNEI. DNA for the CDR3: TGTGCCAGCAGGGTGGAGCGGGTTGGCTACACCTTC. Encoded protein: CASRVERVGYTF.

This clone was seen once. This rearrangement joins TRBV9 to TRBJ1-2, with D tentatively TRBD1 (6 bases). CDR3 length equals 13 residues. V was cut by 3 bases and J by 8 bases, with 14 bases left in between. In germline, CDR1 is SGDLS, CDR2 YYNGEE. Here the CDR3 reads CASSADSGAGYTF. CDR3 in DNA: TGTGCCAGCAGCGCCGATTCAGGGGCCGGCTACACCTTC.

V usage is TRBV4-1 and J usage is TRBJ2-5; D is possibly TRBD1 (5 bases). CDR1 and CDR2 from the germline V gene are MGHRA and YSYEKL. CDR3 size: 17 residues. The V gene lost 2 bases and the J gene lost 1 base, with 17 bases spanning the gap. The DNA for the CDR3 is TGCGCCAGCAGCCAACGCGATTTCAGGGAAATCCAAGAGACCCAGTACTTC. It codes for CASSQRDFREIQETQYF.

This chain uses TRBV5-4 with TRBJ1-6; a weak D match, TRBD1 (6 bases). There are 15 residues in the CDR3. CDR1 SGHNT and CDR2 YYREEE come from the germline V gene (reference sequence). V lost 0 bases and J lost 10, with 14 bases in between. DNA for the CDR3: TGTGCCAGCAGCTTGGCTCGGGGGCAGCGCTCACCCCTCCACTTT. Encoded protein: CASSLARGQRSPLHF. Filled out from reference TRBV5-4 and TRBJ1-6, the complete variable domain reads ETGVTQSPTHLIKTRGQQVTLRCSSQSGHNTVSWYQQALGQGPQFIFQYYREEENGRGNFPPRFSGLQFPNYSSELNVNALELDDSALYLCASSLARGQRSPLHFGNGTRLTVT.

V and J are TRBV6-5 and TRBJ1-1; D unclear. The germline gives CDR1 MNHEY, CDR2 SVGAGI. CDR3 length: 12 amino acids. Between the trimmed V and J ends, which lost 6 bases and 3 bases, there was a span of 8 bases. In DNA form, the CDR3 reads TGTGCCAGCAGCCCCGAGTACACTGAAGCTTTCTTT. Protein sequence: CASSPEYTEAFF.

V and J are TRBV12-3 or TRBV12-4 and TRBJ1-5; D call uncertain. Trimming left V 7 bases short and J 4 bases short, with 8 bases between. The CDR3 extends over 12 amino acids. CDR3: CASTTQNQPQHF. The CDR3 nucleotides read TGTGCCAGCACCACACAAAATCAGCCCCAGCATTTT.

V gene TRBV2 combines with J gene TRBJ2-1; D ambiguous. Trimming stripped 1 base from V and 2 bases from J, with 9 bases between. The CDR3 has 15 residues. CDR1 and CDR2 from the germline V gene are SNHLY and FYNNEI. The CDR3 DNA reads TGTGCCAGCAGTGAAGGCAACCCCCCCTACAATGAGCAGTTCTTC. Translation gives CASSEGNPPYNEQFF. Based on the CDR3 plus reference TRBV2 and TRBJ2-1, the full variable domain is EPEVTQTPSHQVTQMGQEVILRCVPISNHLYFYWYRQILGQKVEFLVSFYNNEISEKSEIFDDQFSVERPDGSNFTLKIRSTKLEDSAMYFCASSEGNPPYNEQFFGPGTRLTVL.